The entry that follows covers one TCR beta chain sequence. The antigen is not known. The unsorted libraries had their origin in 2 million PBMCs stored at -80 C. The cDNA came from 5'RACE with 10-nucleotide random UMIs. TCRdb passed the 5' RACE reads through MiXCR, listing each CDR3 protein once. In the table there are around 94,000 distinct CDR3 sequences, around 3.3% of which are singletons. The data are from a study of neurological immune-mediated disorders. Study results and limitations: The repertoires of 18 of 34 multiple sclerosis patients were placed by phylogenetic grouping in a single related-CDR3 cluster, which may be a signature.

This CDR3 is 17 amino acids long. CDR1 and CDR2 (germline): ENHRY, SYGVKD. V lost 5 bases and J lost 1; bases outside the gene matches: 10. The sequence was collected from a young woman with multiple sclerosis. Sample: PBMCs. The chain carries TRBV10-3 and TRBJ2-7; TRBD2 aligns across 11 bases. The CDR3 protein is CAISSWNSGGDSYEQYF. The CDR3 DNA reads TGTGCCATCAGTTCCTGGAATAGCGGGGGGGATTCCTACGAGCAGTACTTC.